This TCR beta chain emerged from a study of blood T cell repertoires in COVID-19. Looked up from germline, CDR1 is SGHTA and CDR2 is FQGNSA. This CDR3 region has 15 residues. Losses at the gene ends were 5 bases for V and 7 bases for J; bases not matched to a gene: 8. Profiled with immunoSEQ multiplex PCR; TCRdb holds only in-frame clones, not every one. The top ten clones hold about a sixth of a sample with over 65,000 clones, around four fifths of them seen once. The clonotype was recovered from a man older than 75 with active or convalescent COVID-19. The chain links TRBV7-2 to TRBJ1-4; TRBD1 matches 9 bases. Input material: peripheral blood. CDR3 residues: CASSRTGTGLEKLFF. The DNA of the CDR3 is TGTGCCAGCAGCCGGACCGGGACAGGGCTTGAAAAACTGTTTTTT. Together with reference TRBV7-2 and TRBJ1-4, the CDR3 gives the full variable domain: GAGVSQSPSNKVTEKGKDVELRCDPISGHTALYWYRQSLGQGLEFLIYFQGNSAPDKSGLPSDRFSAERTGGSVSTLTIQRTQQEDSAVYLCASSRTGTGLEKLFFGSGTQLSVL.